A single TCR beta chain is shown here with its context. This sample stems from a study of shared clonotypes between healthy human individuals. Terminally differentiated effector memory CD45RA+ cells were excluded from the naive CD8 cells, which were CD45RO-negative and positively selected for CCR7. Sequencing was performed with immunoSEQ multiplex PCR; in TCRdb, only in-frame clones are kept and a portion is missing. This table holds under 1 million clones, roughly 96% found once. Trimming left V 2 bases short and J 2 bases short, with 10 bases between. The CDR3 length is 14 residues. Germline V lookup: CDR1 SGHTA, CDR2 FQGNSA.

The material sequenced was naive CD8+ T cells sorted from blood. The rearrangement joins TRBV7-2 to TRBJ2-7; no definite D call. This TCR was recovered from a man aged 30-40 years in good health. DNA for the CDR3: TGTGCCAGCAGCTTATCCGGTGGTACCTACGAGCAGTACTTC. Encoded protein: CASSLSGGTYEQYF.